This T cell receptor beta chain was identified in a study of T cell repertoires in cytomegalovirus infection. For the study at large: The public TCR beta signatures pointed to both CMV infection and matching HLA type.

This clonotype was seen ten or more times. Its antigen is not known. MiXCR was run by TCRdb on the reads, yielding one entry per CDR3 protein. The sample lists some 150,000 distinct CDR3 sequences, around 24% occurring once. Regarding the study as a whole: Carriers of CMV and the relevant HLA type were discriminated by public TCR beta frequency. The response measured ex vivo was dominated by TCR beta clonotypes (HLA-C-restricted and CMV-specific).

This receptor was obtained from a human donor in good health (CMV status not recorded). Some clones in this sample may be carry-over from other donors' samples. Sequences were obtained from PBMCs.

The CDR3 DNA follows: TGTGCCAGCACCGAGACAGGCTTGGGCTACACCTTC. It encodes CASTETGLGYTF. The rearrangement joins TRBV7-2 to TRBJ1-2; possibly TRBD1 for D (6 bases). The CDR3 is 12 residues long. The germline V gene has CDR1 SGHTA and CDR2 FQGNSA. V lost 7 bases to trimming and J lost 8 bases, with 14 bases between them.